Listed here is a single T cell receptor beta chain. This clone's antigen is unknown. The input lacks base qualities; no much larger clone sits a single base away. This sample's time point label indicates: pre-treatment sample, taken before nivolumab and TIL therapy. The baseline tumor samples, taken from the same resection that was used to grow TIL, were excised metastases, most often pleural nodules or supraclavicular lymph nodes. Tumors were harvested before any PD-1/PD-L1 blockade; patients then received nivolumab, and those progressing received lymphodepletion, expanded TIL infusion and IL-2. Adults with stage 4 NSCLC were enrolled from October 2017 to early 2020 in a dual-center phase I trial. Samples came from a single-arm, open-label phase I trial of tumor-infiltrating lymphocyte therapy with nivolumab in advanced non-small cell lung cancer. Parts of each resected tumor were snap-frozen in liquid nitrogen and kept at -80 degrees C. Tumor regions of interest were selected on H&E sections using laser-capture macrodissection, ground into around 16 mg aliquots, and extracted using Qiagen Allprep kits.

Clipping removes 1 base from V and 5 bases from J, with 25 as the unmatched junction base count. The CDR3 goes from the cysteine to the phenylalanine over 21 residues. Just CDR3 DNA is preserved here, 63 bases in frame from base 1. Reading the germline V gene gives CDR1 SNHLY and CDR2 FYNNEI. TCR beta CDR3 regions were amplified from genomic DNA with the immunoSEQ v3 hsTCRB kit using bias-controlled multiplex PCR. An Illumina NextSeq 500 was used to sequence the TCR libraries, reaching approximately 2 million read pairs at survey level or about 4.5-6.5 million at deep level. As for the authors' bioinformatics: Clonality was reported by immunoSEQ Analyzer software, which also assigned V, D and J genes and filtered out non-productive sequences. Repertoires were compared using productive Simpson clonality and Morisita overlap index of productive TRB rearrangements between infused TIL and blood. What TCRdb holds here is the immuneACCESS table cut down to in-frame rearrangements. Part of the clones is not present; checked against another copy, under half of the missing clones reflect an unresolved V gene, and the others are unexplained. V and J calls plus clone size are reproduced from that table; the DNA served to infer D and trimming. Counted in this sample were over 25,000 clones; over 60% of them appeared once. Clones ranked in the top ten supply less than 8.5% of the sample.

This specimen belongs to a study of TIL therapy for anti-PD-1-resistant metastatic lung cancer (dated by TCRdb to the early 2020s). Study-level background: A median age of about 59 years (range about 35-85) and a median tumor PD-L1 proportion score of about 5.4% were recorded among enrolled patients. Most of the cohort had lung adenocarcinoma, a handful of tumors were EGFR-mutant and two were ALK-rearranged, and half of the patients were current or former smokers. Across the cohort, whole-exome sequencing showed a median non-synonymous tumor mutation burden of 1.5 mutations per megabase. Tumor and peripheral blood T cell receptor beta sequencing was used to track clonotypes across tumor, expanded TIL product and serial blood samples.

Findings and caveats that apply to the study as a whole: Clonal turnover during TIL culture was high, and many clones enriched in the product were not detected in the baseline tumor, suggesting clonal contraction rather than faithful expansion. Because the cohort was highly selected, with more treatment-naive, never-smoker and oncogene-addicted patients than is typical, generalizability is limited. Higher clonality and lower diversity were observed in expanded TIL cultures than in baseline intratumoral T cells (median clonality 6% vs 31%, p < 0.0001). The study protocol defined all tumor marker inferences as exploratory.

The chain uses TRBV2 and TRBJ1-2, with 7 bases aligning to TRBD1. The source is a person between 25 and 79 years old with non-small cell lung cancer. Sequenced material: tumor tissue, taken at baseline. For the CDR3, the sequence is CASSEDRQPRVRDRLLYGYTF. The sequenced DNA: TGTGCCAGCAGTGAAGATCGGCAGCCGAGGGTCCGGGACAGACTATTGTATGGCTACACCTTC.